This T cell receptor beta chain was profiled in a study of Ad26.COV2.S vaccination and SARS-CoV-2 variants. Study at large: Within the COV1001 Ad26.COV2.S trial arm, the donor was enrolled. The vaccine Ad26.COV2.S was put into the muscle once, or twice with 56 days between. Study-level points and caveats: Substantial response breadth was reportedly seen for spike-specific CD8+ and CD4+ T cells after vaccination.

Note on this clone: Its antigen is not known.

Method: immunoSEQ multiplex PCR; TCRdb's copy keeps in-frame clones and lacks some. This sample has a few hundred thousand clones, with more than 80% found just once. Trimming removed 2 bases at V and 2 bases at J, with 8 bases between. The CDR3 totals 14 residues. Germline V gene data show CDR1 as MNHEY and CDR2 as SMNVEV (reference sequence). Treatment given: around 19 received Ad26.COV2.S at low or high dose, single or two shots; 5 received placebo; per-sample allocation not given. The samples were gathered on day 63 after the first injection of vaccine or placebo. An adult aged 18-55 years in Boston served as the donor.

The sample in question was peripheral blood, obtained in a trial of Ad26.COV2.S vaccine versus placebo. The chain employs TRBV27 and TRBJ2-3; D is ambiguous. This TCR was recovered from a person between 18 and 65 years old who received the Ad26.COV2.S COVID-19 vaccine or a placebo. CDR3 amino acids: CASSLEGFTDTQYF. The CDR3 nucleotides read TGTGCCAGCAGTTTAGAAGGGTTCACAGATACGCAGTATTTT.